This T cell receptor (beta chain) was identified in a study of T-cell reconstitution after alpha-beta-depleted transplantation in children. Using unique molecular identifiers, the investigators prepared the TCRbeta library. From the PCR reads, TCRdb called clonotypes with MiXCR, one entry per CDR3 protein. Found here are 200,000 or so distinct CDR3 sequences, roughly 6.3% of them singletons; the top ten hold 4.5% to 5.5%. This clonotype was counted at least ten times. Its antigen is not identified. Study-level points and caveats: As was reported, about two months after transplant, alpha-beta T cells came from several hundred expanded graft clones. It was surviving recipient T cells and thymic progenitors that gave some patients high TCRbeta diversity at day 60. Newly generated T cells supplied most T-cell counts and diversity one year post-transplant.

The CDR3 is 15 residues long. Germline V gives CDR1 SGHRS, CDR2 YFSETQ. Trimming pared 0 bases from V and 5 bases from J, leaving 15 bases between. The V gene is TRBV5-1, the J gene TRBJ2-7, with unresolved D. This clonotype originated in a girl under three years old with combined immunodeficiency, due to receive a stem cell transplant. The source material was PBMCs, sampled before TCRalphabeta/CD19-depleted stem cell transplant. The CDR3 DNA follows: TGCGCCAGCAGCTTGGGGGCTGACGGGTGGAACGAGCAGTACTTC. This sequence encodes CASSLGADGWNEQYF.